This T cell receptor (beta chain) is from a study of cytomegalovirus exposure and HLA in healthy donors. Study results and caveats: There were some V segments, including TRBV6-2 and TRBV6-3, excluded as indistinguishable. Reportedly, HLA-A and HLA-B alleles of most subjects were accurately predicted from TCR beta. Researchers reported in a later analysis that common viral pathogens appeared linked to several top clusters. Testing in vitro showed a few CMV-associated chains specific for CMV antigens.

Researchers ran the PCR with 60 Vbeta and 13 Jbeta primers. Profiled with immunoSEQ multiplex PCR; TCRdb holds only in-frame clones, not every one. The repertoire consists of some 190,000 clones, with around 80% occurring once and the leading ten covering 1.2%. To note about this clone: The target antigen is unknown.

The CDR3 sequence is 17 residues long. Germline CDR1 is WSHSY and CDR2 is SAAADI. J gave up 4 bases and V 5 bases, and 9 bases lay outside the gene matches. The source of this sequence is a boy aged 2 to 10 in good health and CMV-seronegative. Sequencing was performed on PBMCs. The V and J genes are TRBV10-2 and TRBJ2-6; TRBD1 agrees at 9 bases. The DNA for the CDR3 is TGCGCCAGCAGTAAACTACAGGGGGCGGGAGGGGCCAACGTCCTGACTTTC. This codes for CASSKLQGAGGANVLTF.